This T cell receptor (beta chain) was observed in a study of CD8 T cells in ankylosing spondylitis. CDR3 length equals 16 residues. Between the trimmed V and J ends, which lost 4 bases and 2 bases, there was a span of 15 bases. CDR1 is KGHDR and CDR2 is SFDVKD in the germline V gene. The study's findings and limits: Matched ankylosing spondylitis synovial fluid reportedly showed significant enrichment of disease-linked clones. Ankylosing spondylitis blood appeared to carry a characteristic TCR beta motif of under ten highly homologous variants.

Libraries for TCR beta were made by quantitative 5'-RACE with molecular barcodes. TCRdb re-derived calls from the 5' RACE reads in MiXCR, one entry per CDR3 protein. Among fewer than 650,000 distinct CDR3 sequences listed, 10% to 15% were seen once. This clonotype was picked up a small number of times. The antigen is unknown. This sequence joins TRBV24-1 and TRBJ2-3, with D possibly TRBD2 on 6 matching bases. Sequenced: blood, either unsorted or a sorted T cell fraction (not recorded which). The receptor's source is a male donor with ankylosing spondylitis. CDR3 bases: TGTGCCACCAGTGACCCCGGGACTCCACTCACAGATACGCAGTATTTT. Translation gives CATSDPGTPLTDTQYF.